The 31 T cell receptor beta chains listed next were all sequenced from one sample in a study of T cell changes during pregnancy in multiple sclerosis. Repertoires were generated with immunoSEQ multiplex PCR, while TCRdb's copy carries only in-frame clones and drops some. Seen here are 70,000 to 90,000 clones, around 93% observed once, and the top ten hold about 0.93%. The specimen comprised peripheral blood, sampled in the first trimester of pregnancy. Receptor source: a female donor with multiple sclerosis, enrolled in a pregnancy study.

The rearrangement links TRBV29-1 to TRBJ1-2, with TRBD1 matching 8 bases. This CDR3 contains 13 residues. The V and J ends lost 4 bases and 3 bases, in that order; junction bases with no gene match: 4. Germline CDR1 reads SQVTM; CDR2 reads ANQGSEA. In DNA, the CDR3 is TGCAGCGTTGTAGCAGGGGGCGACTATGGCTACACCTTC. The encoded protein is CSVVAGGDYGYTF. The full variable domain, rest sourced from reference TRBV29-1 and TRBJ1-2, is SAVISQKPSRDICQRGTSLTIQCQVDSQVTMMFWYRQQPGQSLTLIATANQGSEATYESGFVIDKFPISRPNLTFSTLTVSNMSPEDSSIYLCSVVAGGDYGYTFGSGTRLTVV.

The chain combines TRBV10-3 with TRBJ1-3; 7 nucleotides agree with TRBD1. Trimming at V came to 5 bases and at J to 0 bases, leaving 4 bases not matched to a gene. CDR1 and CDR2 from the germline V gene are ENHRY and SYGVKD. This CDR3 comprises 15 residues. The CDR3 region has the DNA TGTGCCATCAGTCCGGGACAGAGCTCTGGAAACACCATATATTTT. It is translated as CAISPGQSSGNTIYF.

The chain has TRBV6-5 and TRBJ1-4, with 10 bases lining up with TRBD1. Germline trimming cut 0 bases from V and 3 bases from J; bases unmatched to any gene: 1. The germline gives CDR1 MNHEY, CDR2 SVGAGI. The CDR3 extends over 16 amino acids. The CDR3 region is CASSYSGQGANEKLFF. The CDR3 region has the DNA TGTGCCAGCAGTTACTCAGGACAGGGGGCTAATGAAAAACTGTTTTTT.

Concerning this clone: This same CDR3 is encoded by further DNA sequences in the sample. The V and J genes are TRBV7-9 and TRBJ2-7; the D is unclear. Germline V CDR1 and CDR2: SEHNR, FQNEAQ (reference sequence). The length of the CDR3 is 13 residues. Trimming took off 1 base at V and 2 bases at J, with 6 bases between the two ends. In DNA, the CDR3 is TGTGCCAGCAGCTTAGGTAGAGCCTACGAGCAGTACTTC. Its protein is CASSLGRAYEQYF. The variable domain in full, completed from reference TRBV7-9 and TRBJ2-7, reads DTGVSQNPRHKITKRGQNVTFRCDPISEHNRLYWYRQTLGQGPEFLTYFQNEAQLEKSRLLSDRFSAERPKGSFSTLEIQRTEQGDSAMYLCASSLGRAYEQYFGPGTRLTVT.

V usage is TRBV6-1 and J usage is TRBJ1-1; D gene uncertain. V lost 2 bases to trimming and J lost 4 bases, with 11 bases between them. Germline lookup yields CDR1 MNHNS and CDR2 SASEGT. The CDR3 consists of 14 residues. CDR3 coding DNA: TGTGCCAGCAGTGAAACGGTCCAGGTCACTGAAGCTTTCTTT. Translating it yields CASSETVQVTEAFF.

V gene TRBV19 combines with J gene TRBJ1-1; D is undetermined. This CDR3 has 13 residues. The ends were cut back, 4 bases at V and 1 base at J, with 7 bases in the middle. CDR1 LNHDA and CDR2 SQIVND come from the germline V gene (reference sequence). The CDR3 sequence is CASSRSGNTEAFF. The DNA of the CDR3 is TGTGCCAGTAGTAGGTCCGGGAACACTGAAGCTTTCTTT.

The gene calls are TRBV27 and TRBJ1-5; tentatively, D is TRBD1 (5 bases). CDR1 and CDR2 (germline): MNHEY, SMNVEV (reference sequence). The V end lost 11 bases, the J end lost 5 bases, and 22 bases lay between the germline ends. There are 15 residues in the CDR3. CDR3 sequence (DNA): TGTGCCCCCCAGAAGGGCCAGGGTAAAGATCAGCCCCAGCATTTT. It encodes CAPQKGQGKDQPQHF.

The rearrangement links TRBV5-3 to TRBJ2-7, with D possibly TRBD2 on 6 matching bases. TRBV5-3 is identified as an open reading frame with a role that is uncertain. This CDR3 spans 15 amino acids. V was cut by 0 bases and J by 4 bases, with 14 bases left in between. The CDR3 sequence is CARSLARGNRYEQYF. DNA of the CDR3: TGTGCCAGAAGCTTGGCGCGGGGCAATAGGTACGAGCAGTACTTC.

This clone was seen only a few times. The gene calls are TRBV6-1 and TRBJ1-1, with D possibly TRBD1 on 5 matching bases. The germline CDR1 and CDR2 sequences are MNHNS and SASEGT. This CDR3 contains 13 residues. Trimming pared 7 bases from V and 2 bases from J, leaving 11 bases between. The CDR3 spells CASKQELNTEAFF. CDR3 nucleotide sequence: TGTGCCAGCAAACAGGAACTTAACACTGAAGCTTTCTTT.

This chain joins TRBV5-1 and TRBJ1-2; D not resolved. This CDR3 contains 13 residues. Germline CDR1 reads SGHRS; CDR2 reads YFSETQ. The germline V and J ends were trimmed by 0 bases and 4 bases, with 7 bases remaining between them. The CDR3 DNA sequence: TGCGCCAGCAGCTTGGCCGGGATCTATGGCTACACCTTC. Amino acids: CASSLAGIYGYTF.

The V and J genes are TRBV29-1 and TRBJ1-2; D uncertain. The CDR3 runs 10 residues. Germline lookup yields CDR1 SQVTM and CDR2 ANQGSEA. The germline V and J ends were trimmed by 3 bases and 4 bases, with 3 bases remaining between them. The CDR3, as DNA: TGCAGCGTTGACTTCTATGGCTACACCTTC. Translating gives CSVDFYGYTF. The full variable domain, with the rest looked up from reference TRBV29-1 and TRBJ1-2, is SAVISQKPSRDICQRGTSLTIQCQVDSQVTMMFWYRQQPGQSLTLIATANQGSEATYESGFVIDKFPISRPNLTFSTLTVSNMSPEDSSIYLCSVDFYGYTFGSGTRLTVV.

This chain links TRBV6-5 with TRBJ1-5; no definite D call. Germline lookup yields CDR1 MNHEY and CDR2 SVGAGI. The CDR3 has 14 residues. With 6 bases removed from V and 2 bases from J, the gap between germline ends came to 11 bases. The CDR3 protein is CASRRDSGNQPQHF. CDR3 nucleotides: TGTGCCAGCAGGAGGGATTCTGGCAATCAGCCCCAGCATTTT.

This sequence joins TRBV19 and TRBJ2-1, with 14 bases lining up with TRBD2. The V and J ends lost 1 base and 0 bases, in that order; junction bases with no gene match: 2. This CDR3 is built from 18 residues. Germline assignment: CDR1 LNHDA and CDR2 SQIVND (reference sequence). The CDR3 spells CASSIGLAGGSSYNEQFF. In nucleotides, the CDR3 is TGTGCCAGTAGTATAGGACTAGCGGGGGGGAGCTCCTACAATGAGCAGTTCTTC.

V is TRBV29-1 and J is TRBJ2-2, with 9 bases fitting TRBD2. This CDR3 is 14 amino acids long. In germline, CDR1 is SQVTM, CDR2 ANQGSEA. Trimming cost V 4 bases and J 6 bases; bases outside gene matches: 6. CDR3 sequence: CSVVRLAGPGELFF. CDR3 coding DNA: TGCAGCGTTGTTCGCCTAGCGGGACCCGGGGAGCTGTTTTTT.

The chain recombines TRBV27 with TRBJ1-4, with 7 bases identical to TRBD1. The ends lost 1 base at V and 5 bases at J; junction bases unmatched: 4. The CDR3 covers 15 residues. Per the germline V gene, CDR1 is MNHEY and CDR2 is SMNVEV (reference sequence). The DNA of the CDR3 is TGTGCCAGCAGTTTATGGACAGGAGACAATGAAAAACTGTTTTTT. Protein product: CASSLWTGDNEKLFF.

The chain is built from TRBV7-2 and TRBJ1-2, with 7 bases matching TRBD1. The CDR3 spans 14 residues. J was trimmed by 7 bases and V by 5 bases; bases with no gene match: 10. Germline CDR1 is SGHTA and CDR2 is FQGNSA. The CDR3 DNA reads TGTGCCAGCAGCCGTACAGGGGAGGAAGGTGGCTACACCTTC. The encoded protein is CASSRTGEEGGYTF.

The chain has TRBV6-5 and TRBJ1-1; D perhaps matches TRBD1 (5 bases). The CDR3 length is 15 residues. The germline V gene encodes CDR1 MNHEY and CDR2 SVGAGI. Trimming removed 0 bases from V and 1 base from J, with 9 bases in between. The CDR3 nucleotides read TGTGCCAGCAGTTACTCGACAGTAGGGAACACTGAAGCTTTCTTT. It codes for CASSYSTVGNTEAFF.

The chain uses TRBV11-3 and TRBJ2-7; D unresolved. This CDR3 contains 12 residues. V lost 2 bases to trimming and J lost 6 bases, with 8 bases between them. From germline, CDR1 is SGHNT and CDR2 YENEEA. The chain's CDR3 is CASSLSSGEQYF. The DNA for the CDR3 is TGTGCCAGCAGCTTAAGCTCCGGCGAGCAGTACTTC.

The chain uses TRBV5-1 and TRBJ2-6; 9 bases are shared with TRBD1. The CDR3 contains 16 residues. Germline values: CDR1 SGHRS, CDR2 YFSETQ. Losses at the gene ends were 7 bases for V and 0 bases for J; bases not matched to a gene: 5. CDR3 loop: CASGDRASSGANVLTF. The CDR3 DNA reads TGCGCCAGCGGGGACAGGGCGAGCTCTGGGGCCAACGTCCTGACTTTC.

V and J are TRBV7-8 and TRBJ2-1; possible D gene TRBD2, 6 bases. Germline V lookup: CDR1 SGHVS, CDR2 FQNEAQ. Trimming pared 1 base from V and 9 bases from J, leaving 10 bases between. The CDR3 has 13 residues. DNA of the CDR3: TGTGCCAGCAGCTTAGGCGGGGTGAGTGAGCAGTTCTTC. It translates to CASSLGGVSEQFF.

The V gene is TRBV7-9, the J gene TRBJ2-2; 10 bases map to TRBD2. CDR3 size: 17 residues. Germline-derived CDR1 and CDR2 are SEHNR and FQNEAQ (reference sequence). V dropped 2 bases and J dropped 7; count of bases not matched to a gene: 10. CDR3 sequence: CASSLRLAGADNGELFF. The CDR3 nucleotides read TGTGCCAGCAGCTTACGTCTAGCGGGGGCGGACAACGGGGAGCTGTTTTTT. The entire variable domain, with the rest obtained from reference TRBV7-9 and TRBJ2-2, is as follows: DTGVSQNPRHKITKRGQNVTFRCDPISEHNRLYWYRQTLGQGPEFLTYFQNEAQLEKSRLLSDRFSAERPKGSFSTLEIQRTEQGDSAMYLCASSLRLAGADNGELFFGEGSRLTVL.

The DNA of the CDR3 is TGTGCCAGTAACCCCGCGAGCGGGACTACCGAGCAGTACTTC. Protein: CASNPASGTTEQYF. The rearrangement links TRBV19 to TRBJ2-7; TRBD2 matches 7 bases. The junction had 12 bases not matched to a gene; V was cut back by 7 bases and J by 6 bases. This CDR3 contains 14 residues. Germline lookup yields CDR1 LNHDA and CDR2 SQIVND (reference sequence).

This chain links TRBV6-1 with TRBJ2-7, with TRBD2 matching over 8 bases. CDR1 is MNHNS and CDR2 is SASEGT in the germline V gene. Germline trimming cut 2 bases from V and 0 bases from J; bases unmatched to any gene: 3. The CDR3 is made up of 15 amino acids. CDR3 residues: CASSEQGTSSYEQYF. CDR3 in DNA: TGTGCCAGCAGTGAACAGGGGACTAGCTCCTACGAGCAGTACTTC.

The rearrangement links TRBV7-9 to TRBJ1-1, with D possibly TRBD1 on 5 matching bases. Trimming removed 4 bases at V and 1 base at J, with 19 bases between. From germline, CDR1 is SEHNR and CDR2 FQNEAQ (reference sequence). The CDR3 covers 17 residues. The CDR3 here is CASSWGVGAGRNTEAFF. The CDR3 DNA reads TGTGCCAGCAGCTGGGGGGTAGGGGCAGGGAGGAACACTGAAGCTTTCTTT.

V gene TRBV27 combines with J gene TRBJ2-3; D may be TRBD2 (6 bases). The CDR3 is 16 residues long. Germline V CDR1 and CDR2: MNHEY, SMNVEV (reference sequence). Trimming took off 4 bases at V and 4 bases at J, with 18 bases between the two ends. The CDR3 sequence is CASSSFLGGGADTQYF. The DNA for the CDR3 is TGTGCCAGCAGTTCCTTCTTGGGAGGAGGGGCAGATACGCAGTATTTT.

The chain recombines TRBV11-2 with TRBJ1-1; D is uncertain. Germline V gene lookup returns CDR1 SGHAT and CDR2 FQNNGV. The CDR3 is made up of 13 amino acids. The ends were cut back, 1 base at V and 11 bases at J, with 14 bases in the middle. This CDR3 is CASSLGTTVEAFF. CDR3 sequence (DNA): TGTGCCAGCAGCTTAGGTACGACCGTGGAGGCTTTCTTT.

The chain links TRBV7-2 to TRBJ2-1; possible D gene TRBD1, 5 bases. V lost 2 bases and J 1 base, leaving 9 bases between the germline ends. Per the germline V gene, CDR1 is SGHTA and CDR2 is FQGNSA. There are 15 residues in the CDR3. The CDR3 DNA reads TGTGCCAGCAGCTTACAGGGTCTGTCCTACAATGAGCAGTTCTTC. It encodes CASSLQGLSYNEQFF.

This sequence joins TRBV9 and TRBJ1-1, with D possibly being TRBD1 (6 bases). Germline-derived CDR1 and CDR2 are SGDLS and YYNGEE. This CDR3 spans 13 amino acids. V shed 7 bases and J shed 2 bases, with 12 bases lying between them. The CDR3 here is CASGGAANTEAFF. CDR3 bases: TGTGCCAGCGGGGGGGCGGCCAACACTGAAGCTTTCTTT.

The rearrangement links TRBV28 to TRBJ2-1; 12 nucleotides match TRBD2. V shed 3 bases, J shed 0 bases, and the junction held 9 bases outside the gene matches. CDR1 MDHEN and CDR2 SYDVKM come from the germline V gene. The CDR3 runs 19 residues. CDR3 sequence reads: CASSFLGLAGQNSYNEQFF. The CDR3 DNA sequence: TGTGCCAGCAGTTTCCTCGGACTAGCGGGACAGAACTCCTACAATGAGCAGTTCTTC.

This clone has a single count. The CDR3, as DNA: TGTGCCACCAGCAGATCTTTGGGGCCATCCCCTGGCGAGCAGTACTTC. Its protein is CATSRSLGPSPGEQYF. The chain joins TRBV15 to TRBJ2-7, with TRBD1 as a possible D gene (5 bases). The ends were cut back, 2 bases at V and 6 bases at J, with 20 bases in the middle. Per germline, CDR1 LNHNV and CDR2 YYDKDF (reference sequence). There are 16 residues in the CDR3.

The chain joins TRBV7-9 to TRBJ2-7; D is unclear. This CDR3 comprises 15 residues. Per germline, CDR1 SEHNR and CDR2 FQNEAQ (reference sequence). V gave up 5 bases and J gave up 2 bases, with 16 bases separating them. The CDR3 coding sequence is TGTGCCAGCAGCCCCGGCATCGACGGAGCCTACGAGCAGTACTTC. Translating gives CASSPGIDGAYEQYF. Full variable domain (rest looked up from reference TRBV7-9 and TRBJ2-7): DTGVSQNPRHKITKRGQNVTFRCDPISEHNRLYWYRQTLGQGPEFLTYFQNEAQLEKSRLLSDRFSAERPKGSFSTLEIQRTEQGDSAMYLCASSPGIDGAYEQYFGPGTRLTVT.